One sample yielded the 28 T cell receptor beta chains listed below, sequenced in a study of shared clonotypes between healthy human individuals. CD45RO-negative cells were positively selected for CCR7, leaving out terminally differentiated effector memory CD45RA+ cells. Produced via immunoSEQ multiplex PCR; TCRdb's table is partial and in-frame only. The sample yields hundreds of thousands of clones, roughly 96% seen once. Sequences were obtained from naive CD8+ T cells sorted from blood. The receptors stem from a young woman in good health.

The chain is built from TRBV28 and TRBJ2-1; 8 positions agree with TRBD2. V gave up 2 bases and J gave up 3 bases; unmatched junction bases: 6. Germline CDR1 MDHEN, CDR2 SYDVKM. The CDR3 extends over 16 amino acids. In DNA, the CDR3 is TGTGCCAGCAGTTTAGCGGGAGGACTCCTCTACAATGAGCAGTTCTTC. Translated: CASSLAGGLLYNEQFF.

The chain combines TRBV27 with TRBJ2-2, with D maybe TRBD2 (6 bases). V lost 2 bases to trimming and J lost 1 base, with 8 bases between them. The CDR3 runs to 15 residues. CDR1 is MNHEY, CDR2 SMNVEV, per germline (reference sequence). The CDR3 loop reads CASSLLGGNTGELFF. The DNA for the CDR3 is TGTGCCAGCAGTTTACTCGGGGGGAACACCGGGGAGCTGTTTTTT.

DNA for the CDR3: TGTGCCAGCAGCTTACTGGGTTTCGCGGAAAAACTGTTTTTT. Translated: CASSLLGFAEKLFF. This chain uses TRBV7-8 with TRBJ1-4; D ambiguous. Per the germline V gene, CDR1 is SGHVS and CDR2 is FQNEAQ. V was cut by 2 bases and J by 8 bases, with 12 bases left in between. The CDR3 sequence is 14 residues long.

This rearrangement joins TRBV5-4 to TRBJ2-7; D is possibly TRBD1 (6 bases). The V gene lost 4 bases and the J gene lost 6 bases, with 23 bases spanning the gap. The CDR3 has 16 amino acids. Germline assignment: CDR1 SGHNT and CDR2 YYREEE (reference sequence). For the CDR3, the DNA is TGTGCCAGCAGCCCGTTAGGGGGTCCTGAACGTTTCGAGCAGTACTTC. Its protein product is CASSPLGGPERFEQYF.

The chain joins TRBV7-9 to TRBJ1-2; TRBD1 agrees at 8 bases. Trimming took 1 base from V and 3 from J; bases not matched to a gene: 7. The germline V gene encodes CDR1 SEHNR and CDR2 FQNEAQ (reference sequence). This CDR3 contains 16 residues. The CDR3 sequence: CASSLGTGLGDYGYTF. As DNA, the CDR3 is TGTGCCAGCAGCTTAGGGACAGGGCTCGGGGACTATGGCTACACCTTC.

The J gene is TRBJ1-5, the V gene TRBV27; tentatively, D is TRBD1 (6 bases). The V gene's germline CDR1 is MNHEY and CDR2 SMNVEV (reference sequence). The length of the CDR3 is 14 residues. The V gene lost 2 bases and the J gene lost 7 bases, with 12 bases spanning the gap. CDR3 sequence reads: CASSLGGARQPQHF. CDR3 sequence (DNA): TGTGCCAGCAGTTTAGGGGGGGCGAGGCAGCCCCAGCATTTT.

CDR3 nucleotide sequence: TGTGCCAGCAGCTTACGGCTAGCGGGTAGCTCCTACGAGCAGTACTTC. It is translated as CASSLRLAGSSYEQYF. The rearrangement joins TRBV13 to TRBJ2-7; 8 positions agree with TRBD2. Trimming removed 2 bases from V and 0 bases from J; junction bases left unmatched: 6. CDR1 and CDR2 (germline): PRHDT, FYEKMQ (reference sequence). The CDR3 extends over 16 amino acids.

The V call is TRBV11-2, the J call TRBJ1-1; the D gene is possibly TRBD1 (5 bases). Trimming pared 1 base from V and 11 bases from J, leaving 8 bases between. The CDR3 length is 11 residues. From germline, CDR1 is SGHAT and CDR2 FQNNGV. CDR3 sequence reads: CASSLVGAAFF. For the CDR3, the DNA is TGTGCCAGCAGCTTAGTTGGGGCGGCTTTCTTT.

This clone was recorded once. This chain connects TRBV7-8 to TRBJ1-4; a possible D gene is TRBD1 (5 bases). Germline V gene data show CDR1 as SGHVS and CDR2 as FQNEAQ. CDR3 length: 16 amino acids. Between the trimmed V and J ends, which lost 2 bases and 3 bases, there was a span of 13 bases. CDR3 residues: CASSLWGDSANEKLFF. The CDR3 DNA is TGTGCCAGCAGCTTATGGGGGGATTCAGCTAATGAAAAACTGTTTTTT.

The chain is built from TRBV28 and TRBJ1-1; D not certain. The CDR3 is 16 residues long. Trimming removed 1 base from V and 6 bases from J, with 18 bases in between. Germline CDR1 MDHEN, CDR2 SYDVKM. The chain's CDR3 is CASSLSSGSREPEAFF. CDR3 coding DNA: TGTGCCAGCAGTTTATCTAGTGGTTCGAGGGAACCTGAAGCTTTCTTT. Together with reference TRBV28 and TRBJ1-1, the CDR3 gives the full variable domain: DVKVTQSSRYLVKRTGEKVFLECVQDMDHENMFWYRQDPGLGLRLIYFSYDVKMKEKGDIPEGYSVSREKKERFSLILESASTNQTSMYLCASSLSSGSREPEAFFGQGTRLTVV.

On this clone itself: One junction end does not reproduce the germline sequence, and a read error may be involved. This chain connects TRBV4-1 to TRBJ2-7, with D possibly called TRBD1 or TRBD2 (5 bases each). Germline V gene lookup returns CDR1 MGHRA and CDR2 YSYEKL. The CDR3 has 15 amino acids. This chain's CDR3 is CASSQGGYSSHEQYF. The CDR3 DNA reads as TGCGCCAGCAGCCAAGGGGGGTACAGCTCCCACGAGCAGTACTTC.

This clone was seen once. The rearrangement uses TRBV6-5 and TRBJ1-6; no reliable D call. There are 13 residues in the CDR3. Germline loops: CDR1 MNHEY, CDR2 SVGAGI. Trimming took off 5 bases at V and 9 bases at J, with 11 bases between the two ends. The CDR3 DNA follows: TGTGCCAGCAGTCCCGGTGGGTCTTCACCCCTCCACTTT. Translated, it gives CASSPGGSSPLHF.

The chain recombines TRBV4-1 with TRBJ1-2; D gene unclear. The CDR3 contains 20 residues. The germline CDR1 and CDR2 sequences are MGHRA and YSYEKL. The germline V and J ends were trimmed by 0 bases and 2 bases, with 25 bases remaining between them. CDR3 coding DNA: TGCGCCAGCAGCCAAGATTTCGAGGGAGAGGTTATAACGATCAACTATGGCTACACCTTC. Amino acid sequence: CASSQDFEGEVITINYGYTF.

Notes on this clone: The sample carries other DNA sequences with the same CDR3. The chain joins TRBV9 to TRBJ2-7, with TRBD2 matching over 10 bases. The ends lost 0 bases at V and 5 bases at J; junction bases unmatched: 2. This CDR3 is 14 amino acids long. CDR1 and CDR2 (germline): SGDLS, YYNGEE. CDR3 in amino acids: CASSVEAGGNEQYF. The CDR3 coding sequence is TGTGCCAGCAGCGTAGAAGCGGGAGGGAACGAGCAGTACTTC.

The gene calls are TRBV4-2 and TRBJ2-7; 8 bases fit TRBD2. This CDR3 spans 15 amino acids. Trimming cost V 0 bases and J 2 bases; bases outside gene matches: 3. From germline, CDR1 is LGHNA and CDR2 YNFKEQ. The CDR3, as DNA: TGTGCCAGCAGCCAAGACCTGGGACTAGCCTACGAGCAGTACTTC. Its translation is CASSQDLGLAYEQYF.

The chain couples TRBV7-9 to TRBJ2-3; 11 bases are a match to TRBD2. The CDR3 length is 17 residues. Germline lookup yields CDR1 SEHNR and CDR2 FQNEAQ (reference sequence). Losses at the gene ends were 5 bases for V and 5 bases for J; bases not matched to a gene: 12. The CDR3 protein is CASSAGTSGPEVDTQYF. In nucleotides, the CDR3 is TGTGCCAGCAGCGCCGGGACTAGCGGCCCGGAGGTAGATACGCAGTATTTT.

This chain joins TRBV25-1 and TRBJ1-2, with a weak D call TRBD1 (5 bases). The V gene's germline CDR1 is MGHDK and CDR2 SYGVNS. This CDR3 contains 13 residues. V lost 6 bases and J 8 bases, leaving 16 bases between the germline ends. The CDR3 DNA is TGTGCCAGCAGACGGGACGGACTTTGGGGCTACACCTTC. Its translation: CASRRDGLWGYTF.

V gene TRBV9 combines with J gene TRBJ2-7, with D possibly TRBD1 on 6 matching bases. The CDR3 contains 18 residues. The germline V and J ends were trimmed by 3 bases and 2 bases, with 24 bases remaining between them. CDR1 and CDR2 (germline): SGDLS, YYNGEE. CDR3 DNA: TGTGCCAGCAGCGGATGGCAACCGGACAGAGAGCCCACCTACGAGCAGTACTTC. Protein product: CASSGWQPDREPTYEQYF.

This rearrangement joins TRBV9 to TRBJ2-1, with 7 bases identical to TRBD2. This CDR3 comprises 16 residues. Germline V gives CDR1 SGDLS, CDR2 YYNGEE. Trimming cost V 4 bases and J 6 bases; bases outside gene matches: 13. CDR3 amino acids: CASSPSSGTLSNEQFF. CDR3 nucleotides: TGTGCCAGCAGCCCGTCTAGCGGAACTCTCTCCAATGAGCAGTTCTTC.

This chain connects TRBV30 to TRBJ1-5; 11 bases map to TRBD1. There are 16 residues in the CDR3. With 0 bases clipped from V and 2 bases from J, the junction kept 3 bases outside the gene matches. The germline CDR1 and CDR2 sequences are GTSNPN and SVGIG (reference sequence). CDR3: CAWSVDRGLGNQPQHF. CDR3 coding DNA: TGTGCCTGGAGTGTGGACAGGGGGCTCGGCAATCAGCCCCAGCATTTT.

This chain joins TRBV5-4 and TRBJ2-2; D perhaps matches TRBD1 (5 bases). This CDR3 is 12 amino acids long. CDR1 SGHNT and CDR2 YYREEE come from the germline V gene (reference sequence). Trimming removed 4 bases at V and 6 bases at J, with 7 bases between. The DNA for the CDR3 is TGTGCCAGCAGCCCAGGGTCCGGGGAGCTGTTTTTT. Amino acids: CASSPGSGELFF.

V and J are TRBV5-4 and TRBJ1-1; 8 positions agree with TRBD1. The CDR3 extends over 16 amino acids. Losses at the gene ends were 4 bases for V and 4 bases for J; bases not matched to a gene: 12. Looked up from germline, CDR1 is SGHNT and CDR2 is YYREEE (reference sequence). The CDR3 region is CASSHYRTGRTTEAFF. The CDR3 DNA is TGTGCCAGCAGCCATTACCGGACAGGGCGGACCACTGAAGCTTTCTTT.

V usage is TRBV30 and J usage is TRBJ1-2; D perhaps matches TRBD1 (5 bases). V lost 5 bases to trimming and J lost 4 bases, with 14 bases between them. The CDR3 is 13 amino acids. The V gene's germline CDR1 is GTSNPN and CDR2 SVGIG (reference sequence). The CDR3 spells CAWASGLGYGYTF. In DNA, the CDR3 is TGTGCCTGGGCTTCAGGGCTGGGCTATGGCTACACCTTC.

The CDR3, as DNA: TGTGCCAGTAGTTACCTGGACGGAGGCAATCAGCCCCAGCATTTT. Its protein is CASSYLDGGNQPQHF. The chain combines TRBV19 with TRBJ1-5, with D unclear. Germline CDR1 reads LNHDA; CDR2 reads SQIVND (reference sequence). The V end was cut by 5 bases, the J end by 2 bases, with 13 bases between. CDR3 size: 15 residues. Looking up the rest from reference TRBV19 and TRBJ1-5 gives the full variable domain: DGGITQSPKYLFRKEGQNVTLSCEQNLNHDAMYWYRQDPGQGLRLIYYSQIVNDFQKGDIAEGYSVSREKKESFPLTVTSAQKNPTAFYLCASSYLDGGNQPQHFGDGTRLSIL.

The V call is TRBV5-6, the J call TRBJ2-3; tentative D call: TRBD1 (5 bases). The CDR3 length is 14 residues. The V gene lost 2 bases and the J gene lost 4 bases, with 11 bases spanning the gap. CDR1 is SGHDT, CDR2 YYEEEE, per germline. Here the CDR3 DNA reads TGTGCCAGCAGCTTCGGCAGGGTACCAGATACGCAGTATTTT. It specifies CASSFGRVPDTQYF.

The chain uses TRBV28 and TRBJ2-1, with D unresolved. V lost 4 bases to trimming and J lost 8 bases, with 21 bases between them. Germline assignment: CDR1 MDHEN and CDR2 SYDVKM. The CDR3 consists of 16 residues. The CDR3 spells CASSWVQHGSSDEQFF. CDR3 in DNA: TGTGCCAGCAGTTGGGTACAACACGGTTCCAGCGATGAGCAGTTCTTC.

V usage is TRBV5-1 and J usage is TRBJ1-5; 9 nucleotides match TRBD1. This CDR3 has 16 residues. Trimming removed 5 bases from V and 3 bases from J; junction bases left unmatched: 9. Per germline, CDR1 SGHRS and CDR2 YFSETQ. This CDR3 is CASSFEQGAPNQPQHF. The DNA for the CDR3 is TGCGCCAGCAGTTTCGAACAGGGGGCCCCCAATCAGCCCCAGCATTTT.

CDR3 loop: CASSERTSEGTGELFF. DNA for the CDR3: TGTGCCAGCAGTGAAAGGACTAGCGAGGGAACCGGGGAGCTGTTTTTT. This sequence joins TRBV2 and TRBJ2-2, with 9 bases identical to TRBD2. This CDR3 is built from 16 residues. J gave up 5 bases and V 2 bases, and 6 bases lay outside the gene matches. Germline CDR1 SNHLY, CDR2 FYNNEI.